This is a list of T cell receptor beta chains from one sample in a study of cytomegalovirus exposure and HLA in healthy donors. Libraries were prepared by immunoSEQ multiplex PCR; TCRdb keeps only in-frame clonotypes and omits some of them. The table shows some 130,000 clones, with 70% to 85% occurring only once. Sequencing was performed on PBMCs. The receptors here all came from a man aged 40-49 years in good health and CMV-seropositive. Each CDR3 is given with its conserved first and last residue. The order of the fields is V gene, J gene, D gene, clone size, CDR3 DNA, CDR3 protein. The D gene is left open where the match is weak. Clone size appears in some rows only: once, few, many, or a class for an expanded clone.

>TRBV12-5|TRBJ1-5|TRBD1|NA
TGTGCTAGTGGTATTGACAGGGCTGAATATGCAAATCAGCCCCAGCATTTT
CASGIDRAEYANQPQHF
>TRBV7-9|TRBJ2-7|NA|NA
TGTGCCAGCAGCTTAGGTGCGGGGGCGTTCGGAGACGAGCAGTACTTC
CASSLGAGAFGDEQYF
>TRBV13|TRBJ1-1|TRBD1|few
TGTGCCAGCAGCTTTTTGACAGGGGACTGGAACACTGAAGCTTTCTTT
CASSFLTGDWNTEAFF
>TRBV19|TRBJ1-3|NA|few
TGTGCCAGCCGGAGCTCTGGAAACACCATATATTTT
CASRSSGNTIYF
>TRBV5-1|TRBJ1-2|NA|NA
TGCGCCAGCAGCCCCGGGACATCAAACTATGGCTACACCTTC
CASSPGTSNYGYTF
>TRBV6-1|TRBJ2-1|NA|NA
TGTGCAGCAGGGGGGTACAATGAGCAGTTCTTC
CAAGGYNEQFF
>TRBV30|TRBJ2-7|TRBD1|NA
TGTGCCTGGAGTTCGGGACAGGGGGACGAGCAGTACTTC
CAWSSGQGDEQYF
>TRBV6-5|TRBJ2-7|TRBD1|once
TGTGCCAGCGTTGGGACAGGTGTGAACGAGCAGTACTTC
CASVGTGVNEQYF
>TRBV5-1|TRBJ1-2|NA|once
TGCGCCACCCGTGGGACTCTCTTATATGGCTACACCTTC
CATRGTLLYGYTF
>TRBV10-3|TRBJ1-6|NA|NA
TGTGCCATCAGTGGTTGGAGGGGTAATTCACCCCTCCACTTT
CAISGWRGNSPLHF
>TRBV27|TRBJ1-1|NA|once
TGTGCCAGCAGTTTAAGGGGGGGAGGCTGGTTTCTTTTCTTT
CASSLRGGGWFLFF